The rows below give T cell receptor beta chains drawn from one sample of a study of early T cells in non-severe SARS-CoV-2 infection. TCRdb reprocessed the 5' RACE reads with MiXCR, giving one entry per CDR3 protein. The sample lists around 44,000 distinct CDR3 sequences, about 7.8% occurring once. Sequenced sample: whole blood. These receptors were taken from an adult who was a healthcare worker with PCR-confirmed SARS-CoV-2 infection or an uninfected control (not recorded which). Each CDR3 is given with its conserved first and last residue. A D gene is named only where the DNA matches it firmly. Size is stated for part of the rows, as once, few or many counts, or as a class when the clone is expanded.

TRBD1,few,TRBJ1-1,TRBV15,TGTGCCACCAGCAGAGGCCTAGGGACAGCTATTCTTCCTGAAGCTTTCTTT,CATSRGLGTAILPEAFF
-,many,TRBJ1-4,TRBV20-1,TGCAGTGCTAGAGACCCAGGGCCTGCAACTAATGAAAAACTGTTTTTT,CSARDPGPATNEKLFF
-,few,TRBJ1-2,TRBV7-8,TGTGCCAGCAGCTTAGAGGGGCAGGCTAAATATGGCTACACCTTC,CASSLEGQAKYGYTF
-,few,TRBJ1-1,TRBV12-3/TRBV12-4,TGTGCCAGCACTTGGGAGAACACTGAAGCTTTCTTT,CASTWENTEAFF
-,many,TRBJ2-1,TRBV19,TGTGCCAGTAGTATTACAGGGACCGTCGATGAGCAGTTCTTC,CASSITGTVDEQFF
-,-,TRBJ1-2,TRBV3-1,TGTGCCAGCAGCCAGGGACCCCATGGCTACACCTTC,CASSQGPHGYTF
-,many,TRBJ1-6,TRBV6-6,TGTGCCAGCAGCCCCATTAGGGGAGGGAACTATAATTCACCCCTCCACTTT,CASSPIRGGNYNSPLHF
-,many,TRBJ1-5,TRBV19,TGTGCCAGTAGTCTTCAGGGGCAGGGCAATCAGCCCCAGCATTTT,CASSLQGQGNQPQHF
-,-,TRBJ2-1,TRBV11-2,TGTGCCAGCAGCTTGTTGGGGGGGCGGTGGTTCTTC,CASSLLGGRWFF
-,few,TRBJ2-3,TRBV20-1,TGCAGTGCTAGCTCCAGGGGGGACAGCACAGATACGCAGTATTTT,CSASSRGDSTDTQYF
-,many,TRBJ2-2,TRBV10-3,TGTGCCATCAGGGCGGGTGACACCGGGGAGCTGTTTTTT,CAIRAGDTGELFF
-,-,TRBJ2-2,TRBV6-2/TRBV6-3,TGTGCCAGCAGTTACTCGAGAAGTGTCACGAACACCGGTGAGCTGTTTTTT,CASSYSRSVTNTGELFF
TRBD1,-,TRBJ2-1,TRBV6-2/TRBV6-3,TGTGCCAGCAGTTACTCCACAGGGGGGATACGCAATGAGCAGTTCTTC,CASSYSTGGIRNEQFF
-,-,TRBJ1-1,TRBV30,TGTGCCTGGCAGATCCTCGGGGACACTGAAGCTTTCTTT,CAWQILGDTEAFF
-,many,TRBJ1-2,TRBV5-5,TGTGCCAGCAGCTTGGGTCGAAGGGCAAGGGTCTATGGCTACACCTTC,CASSLGRRARVYGYTF
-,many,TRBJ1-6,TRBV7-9,TGTGCCAGCAGCTTAGCAAACAACTATAATTCACCCCTCCACTTT,CASSLANNYNSPLHF
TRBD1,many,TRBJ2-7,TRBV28,TGTGCCAGCAGGGGACAGGGGACCTACGAGCAGTACTTC,CASRGQGTYEQYF
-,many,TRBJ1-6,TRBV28,TGTGCCAGCAGTTTGGGGGGTTCCTATAATTCACCCCTCCACTTT,CASSLGGSYNSPLHF
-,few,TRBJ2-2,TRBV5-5,TGTGCCAGCAGCCGGGACCGCGCGAACACCGGGGAGCTGTTTTTT,CASSRDRANTGELFF
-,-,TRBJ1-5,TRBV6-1,TGTGCCAGCAGTCTACAGGGCGTGAGCAATCAGCCCCAGCATTTT,CASSLQGVSNQPQHF
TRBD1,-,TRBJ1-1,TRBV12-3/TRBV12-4,TGTGCCAGCAAGTGGACAGGGAGATACACTGAAGCTTTCTTT,CASKWTGRYTEAFF
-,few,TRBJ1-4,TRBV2,TGTGCCAGCAGCCGCTCGGGGACAACTAATGAAAAACTGTTTTTT,CASSRSGTTNEKLFF
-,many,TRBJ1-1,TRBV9,TGTGCCAGCAGCGTAACCCCCGTGGGCTCCCCGGGAGACACTGAAGCTTTCTTT,CASSVTPVGSPGDTEAFF
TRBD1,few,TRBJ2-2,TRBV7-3,TGTGCCAGCAGCCCACAGGGGGCAAGTAACACCGGGGAGCTGTTTTTT,CASSPQGASNTGELFF
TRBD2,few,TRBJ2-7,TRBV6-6,TGTGCCAGCAGTTACTCGGCGGGGGGGTCCTACGAGCAGTACTTC,CASSYSAGGSYEQYF
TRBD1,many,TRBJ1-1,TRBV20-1,TGCAGTGCTAGCCGACAGGGTGACACTGAAGCTTTCTTT,CSASRQGDTEAFF
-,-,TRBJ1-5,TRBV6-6,TGTGCCAGCAGGGTCCCGGGGGGCAATCAGCCCCAGCATTTT,CASRVPGGNQPQHF
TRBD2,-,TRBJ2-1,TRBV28,TGTGCCAGCAGTCCCGGGACTAGCGGGGTCAATGAGCAGTTCTTC,CASSPGTSGVNEQFF